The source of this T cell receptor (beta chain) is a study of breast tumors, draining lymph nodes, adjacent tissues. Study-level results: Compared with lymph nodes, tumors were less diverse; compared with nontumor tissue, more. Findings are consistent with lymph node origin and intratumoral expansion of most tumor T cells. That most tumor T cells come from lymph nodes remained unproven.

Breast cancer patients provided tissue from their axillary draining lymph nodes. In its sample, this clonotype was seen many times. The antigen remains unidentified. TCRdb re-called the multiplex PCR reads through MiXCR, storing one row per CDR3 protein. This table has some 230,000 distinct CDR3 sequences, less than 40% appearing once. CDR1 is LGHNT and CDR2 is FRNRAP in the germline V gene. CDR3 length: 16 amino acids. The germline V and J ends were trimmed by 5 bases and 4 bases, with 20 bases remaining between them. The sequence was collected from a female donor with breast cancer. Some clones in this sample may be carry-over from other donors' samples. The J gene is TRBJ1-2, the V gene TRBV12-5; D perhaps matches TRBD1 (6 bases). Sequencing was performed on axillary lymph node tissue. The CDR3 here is CASGMGFSDSTYGYTF. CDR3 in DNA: TGTGCTAGTGGTATGGGGTTTTCGGACAGTACCTATGGCTACACCTTC.